One sample yielded the 27 T cell receptor beta chains listed below, sequenced in a study of OX40 agonist ivuxolimab in advanced cancers. Sequenced by immunoSEQ multiplex PCR; TCRdb stores in-frame clones only, minus some. The repertoire includes 30,000 to 40,000 clones, around 79% of them detected once, and approximately 11% sits in the top ten. Source: CD4+ or CD8+ T cells sorted from blood, taken in a trial of the OX40 agonist ivuxolimab. These TCRs come from an adult with an advanced solid tumor such as melanoma, head and neck, liver or kidney cancer.

The rearrangement links TRBV7-9 to TRBJ1-1; a possible D gene is TRBD1 (5 bases). Germline-derived CDR1 and CDR2 are SEHNR and FQNEAQ (reference sequence). The CDR3 sequence is 15 residues long. With 1 base removed from V and 0 bases from J, the gap between germline ends came to 9 bases. The CDR3 loop is CASSLELGLNTEAFF. For the CDR3, the DNA is TGTGCCAGCAGCTTAGAGTTGGGGCTGAACACTGAAGCTTTCTTT.

The chain recombines TRBV5-1 with TRBJ2-7; TRBD2 agrees at 13 bases. The CDR3 runs to 15 residues. J gave up 6 bases and V 5 bases, and 8 bases lay outside the gene matches. Looked up from germline, CDR1 is SGHRS and CDR2 is YFSETQ. Here the CDR3 DNA reads TGCGCCAGCAGTTTCCGGACTAGCGGGGGATCCGAGCAGTACTTC. Translating it yields CASSFRTSGGSEQYF.

This rearrangement joins TRBV11-2 to TRBJ1-4; D is possibly TRBD1 (5 bases). This CDR3 has 15 residues. Trimming cost V 5 bases and J 7 bases, with 17 bases left between them. Germline values: CDR1 SGHAT, CDR2 FQNNGV. The DNA of the CDR3 is TGTGCCAGCAGCGGATCCGGGACCGAGATTGAAAAACTGTTTTTT. Protein product: CASSGSGTEIEKLFF.

The chain has TRBV18 and TRBJ2-5; the D gene could be TRBD1 or TRBD2 (5 bases each). The CDR3 covers 12 residues. The germline V gene encodes CDR1 KGHSH and CDR2 LQKENI. V dropped 2 bases and J dropped 4 bases, with 5 bases sitting between them. DNA of the CDR3: TGTGCCAGCTCACCAGGGGGAGAGACCCAGTACTTC. Its protein product is CASSPGGETQYF.

The V and J genes are TRBV6-1 and TRBJ1-1, with D possibly TRBD1 on 6 matching bases. The V and J ends lost 5 bases and 1 base respectively, with 11 bases between them. There are 14 residues in the CDR3. The germline gives CDR1 MNHNS, CDR2 SASEGT. Written as DNA, the CDR3 is TGTGCCAGCAGTCGACAGGAATCGAACACTGAAGCTTTCTTT. Translating gives CASSRQESNTEAFF.

This clone was detected only a few times. The chain is built from TRBV7-9 and TRBJ2-7, with D perhaps TRBD2 (5 bases). V was shortened by 7 bases and J by 5 bases, with 15 bases between the two germline ends. This CDR3 has 13 amino acids. Germline assignment: CDR1 SEHNR and CDR2 FQNEAQ (reference sequence). The CDR3 nucleotides read TGTGCCAGCAACCTAAACGGGGTCCACGAGCAGTACTTC. It encodes CASNLNGVHEQYF.

The chain links TRBV29-1 to TRBJ2-7; TRBD1 matches at 7 bases. The CDR3 sequence is 14 residues long. Germline V gene sequence: CDR1 SQVTM, CDR2 ANQGSEA. Trimming at V came to 0 bases and at J to 3 bases, leaving 5 bases not matched to a gene. CDR3 sequence (DNA): TGCAGCGTTGAAGATGAAGGGGGCAGCTACGAGCAGTACTTC. This sequence encodes CSVEDEGGSYEQYF.

This clone came up once. The CDR3 spells CASSLAGLTDTQYF. The CDR3 DNA is TGTGCCAGCAGCCTAGCGGGGCTCACAGATACGCAGTATTTT. The chain is built from TRBV27 and TRBJ2-3, with 9 bases aligning to TRBD2. The CDR3 totals 14 residues. Trimming at V came to 6 bases and at J to 2 bases, leaving 3 bases not matched to a gene. The germline gives CDR1 MNHEY, CDR2 SMNVEV (reference sequence).

This sequence joins TRBV7-9 and TRBJ1-1, with D perhaps TRBD1 (6 bases). Trimming stripped 5 bases from V and 11 bases from J, with 18 bases between. Germline V gene lookup returns CDR1 SEHNR and CDR2 FQNEAQ (reference sequence). CDR3 size: 13 residues. This CDR3 is CASSQYYRTAAFF. Here the CDR3 DNA reads TGTGCCAGCAGCCAATATTATCGGACAGCTGCTTTCTTT.

The table lists this clone with a few counts. The V and J genes are TRBV6-1 and TRBJ2-5; D not certain. The germline gives CDR1 MNHNS, CDR2 SASEGT. V lost 7 bases, J lost 6 bases, and 21 bases lay in between. CDR3 length equals 15 residues. CDR3 nucleotide sequence: TGTGCCAGCACCTCCCTTCAAATGACGGCCCAGACCCAGTACTTC. It specifies CASTSLQMTAQTQYF.

This clone appeared once. The chain joins TRBV4-1 to TRBJ1-1; D not resolved. The CDR3 has 13 amino acids. Germline assignment: CDR1 MGHRA and CDR2 YSYEKL. V lost 1 base to trimming and J lost 10 bases, with 13 bases between them. The CDR3 protein is CASSQVVLSGAFF. As DNA, the CDR3 is TGCGCCAGCAGCCAAGTTGTTTTGAGCGGAGCTTTCTTT.

In this sample, this clone turned up a few times. The V call is TRBV7-2, the J call TRBJ1-5; 9 nucleotides match TRBD1. With 8 bases clipped from V and 11 bases from J, the junction kept 16 bases outside the gene matches. The germline V gene has CDR1 SGHTA and CDR2 FQGNSA. This CDR3 is built from 15 residues. DNA for the CDR3: TGTGCCAGCCGCGGGACAGGGACCGCGACATCGGCCCAGCATTTT. Translation gives CASRGTGTATSAQHF.

The chain carries TRBV6-6 and TRBJ1-6; D is uncertain. Trimming cost V 3 bases and J 10 bases, with 13 bases left between them. In germline, CDR1 is MNHNY, CDR2 SVGAGI (reference sequence). CDR3 size: 14 residues. CDR3 loop: CASSYSPGNSPLHF. CDR3 DNA: TGTGCCAGCAGTTATAGCCCGGGGAACTCACCCCTCCACTTT.

CDR3 DNA sequence: TGTGCCAGCAGTGAAGGGCCCCAAGGGAAGGACGGGGAGCTGTTTTTT. Translating it yields CASSEGPQGKDGELFF. J is TRBJ2-2 and V is TRBV6-1, with unresolved D. Germline assignment: CDR1 MNHNS and CDR2 SASEGT. V gave up 1 base and J gave up 7 bases, with 16 bases separating them. This CDR3 region has 16 residues.

The V and J genes are TRBV10-2 and TRBJ2-1, with 11 bases aligning to TRBD2. J was trimmed by 6 bases and V by 6 bases; bases with no gene match: 7. The CDR3 has 15 residues. Germline lookup yields CDR1 WSHSY and CDR2 SAAADI. DNA for the CDR3: TGCGCCAGCAGCGTAGCGGGGGGGCGTAGCAATGAGCAGTTCTTC. This encodes CASSVAGGRSNEQFF.

In DNA, the CDR3 is TGTGCCAGTAGTCTGTCTAGCGGGGGTTTCGTTCCGTTCTACGAGCAGTACTTC. The encoded protein is CASSLSSGGFVPFYEQYF. The chain has TRBV19 and TRBJ2-7, with 10 bases that match TRBD2. Germline values: CDR1 LNHDA, CDR2 SQIVND (reference sequence). J lost 3 bases, V lost 5 bases, and 16 bases had no gene match. The CDR3 is made up of 18 amino acids.

The chain uses TRBV5-6 and TRBJ2-5; D is unclear. Germline V CDR1 and CDR2: SGHDT, YYEEEE. This CDR3 has 14 amino acids. Between the trimmed V and J ends, which lost 1 base and 1 base, there was a span of 8 bases. As DNA, the CDR3 is TGTGCCAGCAGCTTGAGAAAGACCCAAGAGACCCAGTACTTC. It specifies CASSLRKTQETQYF.

The chain carries TRBV25-1 and TRBJ1-4; 9 nucleotides align to TRBD1. The ends lost 6 bases at V and 4 bases at J; junction bases unmatched: 6. The CDR3 sequence is 15 residues long. Germline V gene sequence: CDR1 MGHDK, CDR2 SYGVNS. The CDR3: CASSAGTGINEKLFF. The CDR3 bases are TGTGCCAGCAGCGCTGGGACAGGGATTAATGAAAAACTGTTTTTT. The entire variable domain, with the rest obtained from reference TRBV25-1 and TRBJ1-4, is as follows: EADIYQTPRYLVIGTGKKITLECSQTMGHDKMYWYQQDPGMELHLIHYSYGVNSTEKGDLSSESTVSRIRTEHFPLTLESARPSHTSQYLCASSAGTGINEKLFFGSGTQLSVL.

The chain has TRBV2 and TRBJ2-4; the D gene is possibly TRBD1 (6 bases). Germline CDR1 reads SNHLY; CDR2 reads FYNNEI. Trimming shortened V by 8 bases and J by 0 bases, and 14 bases separated the two germline ends. The CDR3 loop spans 15 amino acids. The CDR3: CASGGDPLAKNIQYF. In DNA form, the CDR3 reads TGTGCCAGCGGGGGCGACCCCCTAGCCAAAAACATTCAGTACTTC.

V gene TRBV6-5 combines with J gene TRBJ1-1; TRBD1 aligns across 8 bases. The ends lost 5 bases at V and 2 bases at J; junction bases unmatched: 4. CDR1 is MNHEY and CDR2 is SVGAGI in the germline V gene. The CDR3 length is 14 residues. Here the CDR3 reads CASSRRGRNTEAFF. DNA of the CDR3: TGTGCCAGCAGTCGCAGGGGGCGCAACACTGAAGCTTTCTTT.

The V call is TRBV10-3, the J call TRBJ1-2; 7 bases align to TRBD1. V lost 5 bases and J lost 4; bases outside the gene matches: 7. The CDR3 has 14 residues. Germline V gene lookup returns CDR1 ENHRY and CDR2 SYGVKD. For the CDR3, the DNA is TGTGCCATCAGTACAGGGGAAGTTGTCTATGGCTACACCTTC. Protein product: CAISTGEVVYGYTF.

The rearrangement links TRBV19 to TRBJ2-1, with 12 bases fitting TRBD2. The CDR3 runs 18 residues. V shed 1 base, J shed 9 bases, and the junction held 13 bases outside the gene matches. Looked up from germline, CDR1 is LNHDA and CDR2 is SQIVND (reference sequence). For the CDR3, the DNA is TGTGCCAGTAGTATAGGGTCTAGCGGGGGGGCCAGCTACCTTGAGCAGTTCTTC. Protein product: CASSIGSSGGASYLEQFF.

This chain joins TRBV6-5 and TRBJ1-6; 7 nucleotides line up with TRBD1. J gave up 8 bases and V 4 bases, and 5 bases lay outside the gene matches. CDR3 length equals 14 residues. Germline CDR1 is MNHEY and CDR2 is SVGAGI. The CDR3 coding sequence is TGTGCCAGCAGTTCACAGGGGCTTTATTCACCCCTCCACTTT. Its protein is CASSSQGLYSPLHF.

This chain uses TRBV6-5 with TRBJ1-1; the D gene is possibly TRBD1 (6 bases). CDR3 length: 13 residues. The germline V gene encodes CDR1 MNHEY and CDR2 SVGAGI. V lost 6 bases, J lost 4 bases, and 12 bases lay in between. CDR3 loop: CASRGAVITEAFF. CDR3 coding DNA: TGTGCCAGCAGGGGGGCGGTGATCACTGAAGCTTTCTTT.

V usage is TRBV21-1 and J usage is TRBJ2-1; TRBD1 is the table's D call, not checked against the DNA. TRBV21-1 is deemed a pseudogene. The CDR3 covers 16 residues. CDR3 DNA sequence: TGTGCCAGCAGCAAAGGGGCGGGACAGGAATGTAATGAGCAGTTCTTC. Amino acids: CASSKGAGQECNEQFF.

V is TRBV14 and J is TRBJ1-5; D uncertain. V was clipped by 4 bases and J by 2 bases, with 15 bases between them. CDR3 length: 16 residues. Germline CDR1 SGHDN, CDR2 FVKESK. CDR3 protein: CASSRSTTRGNQPQHF. CDR3 DNA sequence: TGTGCCAGCAGCCGCTCGACTACGAGGGGCAATCAGCCCCAGCATTTT.

The chain combines TRBV5-1 with TRBJ2-7; D tentatively fits TRBD1 or TRBD2 (5 bases each). This CDR3 contains 14 residues. V was pared by 1 base and J by 5 bases, with 13 bases between. CDR1 is SGHRS and CDR2 is YFSETQ in the germline V gene. The CDR3 here is CASSLRQGVHEQYF. In DNA, the CDR3 is TGCGCCAGCAGCTTGCGGCAGGGAGTCCACGAGCAGTACTTC.